This T cell receptor (beta chain) was identified during a study of T cells after yellow fever vaccination. Generation of TCR cDNA used 5'RACE template switching (which added a universal primer site and UMIs). TCRdb recomputed calls from the 5' RACE reads with MiXCR, one row per CDR3 protein. The profile shows 50,000 to 60,000 distinct CDR3 sequences, 6.5% to 8% of them singletons. CDR1 LNHNV and CDR2 YYDKDF come from the germline V gene (reference sequence). The V gene lost 0 bases and the J gene lost 1 base, with 16 bases spanning the gap. The length of the CDR3 is 17 residues. This clonotype was picked up a small number of times.

Sequencing was performed on CD8+ T cells not binding an NS4B(214-222) dextramer, sorted from PBMCs, taken about 41 days after the first yellow fever vaccination. The clonotype comes from a man aged 18 to 29 who received the YFV17D yellow fever vaccine. The rearrangement uses TRBV15 and TRBJ2-7; D remains ambiguous. CDR3 loop: CATSRDPFFSKSYEQYF. The CDR3 DNA sequence: TGTGCCACCAGCAGAGACCCTTTTTTCTCAAAATCCTACGAGCAGTACTTC.